The entry that follows covers one T cell receptor beta chain sequence. Its antigen is currently unknown. This sample was included in a study of cytomegalovirus exposure and HLA in healthy donors. As for the study in general: In terms of ancestry, the Caucasian-associated cluster contained about 80% of the approximately 380 genotyped donors. Study-level findings and limits: In a later analysis, TCR beta V- and J-gene trimming showed a link to a missense DCLRE1C variant. Overall, around 160 TCR beta chains were annotated as cytomegalovirus-associated.

The study ran its PCR with 60 Vbeta and 13 Jbeta primers. How the authors handled the data: Per a later analysis, the number of unique TCR beta chains was about 78 million, of which 9 million to 14 million were shared. Repertoires were generated with immunoSEQ multiplex PCR, while TCRdb's copy carries only in-frame clones and drops some. That table gives V, J and clone size, and the DNA gave D and trimming. The sample consists of fewer than 250,000 clones, around 80% of them appearing once. The CDR3 sequence is 14 residues long. The V and J ends lost 5 bases and 5 bases, in that order; junction bases with no gene match: 7. The V gene's germline CDR1 is SGHTA and CDR2 FQGTGA.

V gene TRBV7-3 combines with J gene TRBJ2-5; 8 nucleotides line up with TRBD2. Sequences were obtained from PBMCs. The TCR comes from a man between 40 and 49 years old in good health and CMV-seropositive. DNA for the CDR3: TGTGCCAGCAGCCCCAGCGGGAGTAAGGAGACCCAGTACTTC. Residues: CASSPSGSKETQYF.